A single sample is the source of the 13 T cell receptor beta chains below, sequenced in a study of blood T cell repertoires in COVID-19. The method was immunoSEQ multiplex PCR; TCRdb's version includes in-frame clones alone and lacks a portion of them. The sample contains about 59,000 clones, roughly 85% of which appear only once. Input material: peripheral blood. Receptor source: a man in his fifties or sixties with acute or convalescent COVID-19.

The chain links TRBV5-1 to TRBJ2-7; 8 bases fit TRBD1. The CDR3 is 13 amino acids. J gave up 2 bases and V 5 bases, and 3 bases lay outside the gene matches. Looked up from germline, CDR1 is SGHRS and CDR2 is YFSETQ. CDR3 nucleotide sequence: TGCGCCAGCAGTGACAGGGGACCCTACGAGCAGTACTTC. It codes for CASSDRGPYEQYF.

Here the CDR3 reads CASMARVTDTQYF. Here the CDR3 DNA reads TGTGCCAGCATGGCCAGGGTCACAGATACGCAGTATTTT. V usage is TRBV27 and J usage is TRBJ2-3; the D gene is possibly TRBD1 (5 bases). This CDR3 is 13 amino acids long. Trimming removed 7 bases from V and 2 bases from J, with 10 bases in between. Germline values: CDR1 MNHEY, CDR2 SMNVEV (reference sequence).

The genes are TRBV11-2 and TRBJ2-2; D is perhaps TRBD2 (6 bases). CDR1 and CDR2 (germline): SGHAT, FQNNGV. V was cut by 1 base and J by 3 bases, with 15 bases left in between. The CDR3 is 17 amino acids. CDR3 nucleotides: TGTGCCAGCAGCTTAGGGGACTCCGTGGGATACACCGGGGAGCTGTTTTTT. Translated: CASSLGDSVGYTGELFF.

The rearrangement uses TRBV5-1 and TRBJ2-7; 8 bases match TRBD2. V lost 1 base and J lost 0; bases outside the gene matches: 3. Germline CDR1 SGHRS, CDR2 YFSETQ. The CDR3 covers 15 residues. The CDR3 here is CASSLFLAGSYEQYF. DNA of the CDR3: TGCGCCAGCAGCTTGTTTCTAGCGGGCTCCTACGAGCAGTACTTC.

This clone has a handful of counts. The CDR3 nucleotides are TGTGCCAGCAGCTTGTCGGGGTTTACTGGAAACACCATATATTTT. Its translation is CASSLSGFTGNTIYF. The chain carries TRBV5-8 and TRBJ1-3; D is undetermined. Germline values: CDR1 SGHTS, CDR2 YDEGEE. Trimming shortened V by 1 base and J by 2 bases, and 10 bases separated the two germline ends. CDR3 length equals 15 residues.

The sample holds one count of this clone. CDR3 nucleotide sequence: TGTGCCAGCAGCTCATCCATTTCCCATCAGCCCCAGCATTTT. This codes for CASSSSISHQPQHF. This sequence joins TRBV7-9 and TRBJ1-5; D not resolved. Per the germline V gene, CDR1 is SEHNR and CDR2 is FQNEAQ (reference sequence). The CDR3 has 14 residues. The V end was cut by 4 bases, the J end by 5 bases, with 12 bases between.

The chain uses TRBV5-6 and TRBJ1-5, with 8 bases lining up with TRBD1. V was clipped by 4 bases and J by 6 bases; unmatched bases: 6. CDR1 and CDR2 from the germline V gene are SGHDT and YYEEEE. The length of the CDR3 is 14 residues. The CDR3 spells CASSRTGRSQPQHF. The DNA of the CDR3 is TGTGCCAGCAGCCGGACAGGGCGCAGTCAGCCCCAGCATTTT.

The chain carries TRBV5-8 and TRBJ1-2; TRBD1 matches at 11 bases. CDR3 length: 13 residues. CDR1 SGHTS and CDR2 YDEGEE come from the germline V gene. V lost 4 bases to trimming and J lost 8 bases; unmatched junction nucleotides: 4. Here the CDR3 reads CASSLGQGDGYTF. In DNA form, the CDR3 reads TGTGCCAGCAGCCTGGGACAGGGGGACGGCTACACCTTC.

The sample holds a few counts of this clone. The V call is TRBV7-3, the J call TRBJ2-7; no clear D. CDR3 size: 13 residues. V shed 5 bases and J shed 4 bases, with 12 bases lying between them. Looked up from germline, CDR1 is SGHTA and CDR2 is FQGTGA. The CDR3 DNA reads TGTGCCAGCAGCCCCCCAGGTCGGTACGAGCAGTACTTC. Amino acids: CASSPPGRYEQYF.

This chain connects TRBV18 to TRBJ1-3, with D uncertain. Germline CDR1 and CDR2: KGHSH and LQKENI. The CDR3 covers 14 residues. V was shortened by 2 bases and J by 0 bases, with 5 bases between the two germline ends. This chain's CDR3 is CASSPGSSGNTIYF. The CDR3 coding sequence is TGTGCCAGCTCACCAGGCAGCTCTGGAAACACCATATATTTT.

J is TRBJ2-7 and V is TRBV28, with 8 bases identical to TRBD2. The CDR3 length is 14 residues. V lost 8 bases, J lost 0 bases, and 6 bases stayed unmatched. CDR1 is MDHEN, CDR2 SYDVKM, per germline. The CDR3 sequence: CASLRAGDSYEQYF. CDR3 bases: TGTGCCAGCTTACGAGCGGGAGACTCCTACGAGCAGTACTTC.

The V call is TRBV5-6, the J call TRBJ2-1, with 7 bases fitting TRBD2. The germline gives CDR1 SGHDT, CDR2 YYEEEE. After removal of 6 bases from V and 4 bases from J, the junction contained 10 bases not matched to a gene. The CDR3 has 15 amino acids. CDR3 region: CASISAGEGYNEQFF. Here the CDR3 DNA reads TGTGCCAGCATCTCCGCGGGGGAGGGGTACAATGAGCAGTTCTTC.

The chain is built from TRBV19 and TRBJ1-1, with a tentative D call TRBD1 (6 bases). CDR1 and CDR2 (germline): LNHDA, SQIVND (reference sequence). This CDR3 spans 15 amino acids. V was cut by 5 bases and J by 2 bases, with 15 bases left in between. The CDR3 spells CASSPPGTFNTEAFF. The CDR3 nucleotides read TGTGCCAGTAGTCCGCCCGGGACATTCAACACTGAAGCTTTCTTT.